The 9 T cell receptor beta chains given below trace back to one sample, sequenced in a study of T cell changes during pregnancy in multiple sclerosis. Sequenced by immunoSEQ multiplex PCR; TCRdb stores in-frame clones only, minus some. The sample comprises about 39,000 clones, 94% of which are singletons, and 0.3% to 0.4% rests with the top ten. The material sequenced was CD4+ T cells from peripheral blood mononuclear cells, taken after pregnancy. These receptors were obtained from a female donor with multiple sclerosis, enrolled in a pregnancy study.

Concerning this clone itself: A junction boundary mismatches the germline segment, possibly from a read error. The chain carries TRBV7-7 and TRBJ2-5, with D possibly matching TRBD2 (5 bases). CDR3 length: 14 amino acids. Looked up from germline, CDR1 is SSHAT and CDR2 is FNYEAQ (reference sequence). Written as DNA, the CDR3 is TGTGCTAGCAGCTTAATGGACTACCAAGAGACCCAGTACTTC. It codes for CASSLMDYQETQYF.

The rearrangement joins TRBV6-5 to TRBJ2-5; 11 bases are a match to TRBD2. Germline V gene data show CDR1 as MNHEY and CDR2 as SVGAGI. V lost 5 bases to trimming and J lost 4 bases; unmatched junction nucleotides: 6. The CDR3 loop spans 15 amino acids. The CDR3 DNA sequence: TGTGCCAGCAGTGGCGGGACTAGCGGAAGAGAGACCCAGTACTTC. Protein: CASSGGTSGRETQYF.

In nucleotides, the CDR3 is TGTGCCAGCAGCCACGGACAAGCCTCTGGAAACACCATATATTTT. Translated, it gives CASSHGQASGNTIYF. This chain links TRBV7-9 with TRBJ1-3; D may be TRBD1 (5 bases). The CDR3 loop spans 15 amino acids. Trimming removed 5 bases from V and 0 bases from J, with 11 bases in between. From germline, CDR1 is SEHNR and CDR2 FQNEAQ (reference sequence).

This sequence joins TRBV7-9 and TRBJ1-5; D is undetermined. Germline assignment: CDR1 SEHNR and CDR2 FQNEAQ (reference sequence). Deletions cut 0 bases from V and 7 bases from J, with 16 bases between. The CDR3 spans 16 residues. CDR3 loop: CASSLARPGFQQPQHF. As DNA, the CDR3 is TGTGCCAGCAGCTTAGCGCGGCCGGGTTTTCAGCAGCCCCAGCATTTT. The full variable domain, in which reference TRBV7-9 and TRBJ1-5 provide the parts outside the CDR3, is DTGVSQNPRHKITKRGQNVTFRCDPISEHNRLYWYRQTLGQGPEFLTYFQNEAQLEKSRLLSDRFSAERPKGSFSTLEIQRTEQGDSAMYLCASSLARPGFQQPQHFGDGTRLSIL.

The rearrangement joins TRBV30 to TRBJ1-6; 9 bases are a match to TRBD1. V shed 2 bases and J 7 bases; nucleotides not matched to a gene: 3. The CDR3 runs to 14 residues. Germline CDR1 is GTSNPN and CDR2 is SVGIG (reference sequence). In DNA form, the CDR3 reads TGTGCCTGGAGTTCGGGACAGGGAAATTCACCCCTCCACTTT. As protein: CAWSSGQGNSPLHF. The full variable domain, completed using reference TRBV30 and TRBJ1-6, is SQTIHQWPATLVQPVGSPLSLECTVEGTSNPNLYWYRQAAGRGLQLLFYSVGIGQISSEVPQNLSASRPQDRQFILSSKKLLLSDSGFYLCAWSSGQGNSPLHFGNGTRLTVT.

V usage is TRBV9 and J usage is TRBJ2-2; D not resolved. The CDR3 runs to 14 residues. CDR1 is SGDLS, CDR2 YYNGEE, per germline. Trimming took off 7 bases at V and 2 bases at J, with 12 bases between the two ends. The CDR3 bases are TGTGCCAGCGAACCCCAGACTAACACCGGGGAGCTGTTTTTT. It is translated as CASEPQTNTGELFF.

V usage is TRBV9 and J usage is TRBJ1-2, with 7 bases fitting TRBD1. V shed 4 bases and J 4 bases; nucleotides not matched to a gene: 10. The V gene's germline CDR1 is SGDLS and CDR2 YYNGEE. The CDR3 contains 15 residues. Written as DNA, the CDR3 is TGTGCCAGCAGCTCAACACGGACAGGTTCCTATGGCTACACCTTC. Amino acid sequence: CASSSTRTGSYGYTF.

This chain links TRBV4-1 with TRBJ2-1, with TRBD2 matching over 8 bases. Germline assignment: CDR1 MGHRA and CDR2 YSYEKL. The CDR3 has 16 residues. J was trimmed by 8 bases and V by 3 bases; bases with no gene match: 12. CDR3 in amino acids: CASSQRGATGSDEQFF. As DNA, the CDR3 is TGCGCCAGCAGCCAGCGGGGGGCCACGGGGTCGGATGAGCAGTTCTTC.

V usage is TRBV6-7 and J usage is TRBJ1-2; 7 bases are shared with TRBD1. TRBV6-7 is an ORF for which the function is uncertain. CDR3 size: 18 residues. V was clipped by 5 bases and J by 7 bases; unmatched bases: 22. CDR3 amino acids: CASSPRGRGLPRIIGYTF. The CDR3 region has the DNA TGTGCCAGCAGTCCCAGGGGTAGGGGGCTACCAAGGATTATTGGCTACACCTTC.